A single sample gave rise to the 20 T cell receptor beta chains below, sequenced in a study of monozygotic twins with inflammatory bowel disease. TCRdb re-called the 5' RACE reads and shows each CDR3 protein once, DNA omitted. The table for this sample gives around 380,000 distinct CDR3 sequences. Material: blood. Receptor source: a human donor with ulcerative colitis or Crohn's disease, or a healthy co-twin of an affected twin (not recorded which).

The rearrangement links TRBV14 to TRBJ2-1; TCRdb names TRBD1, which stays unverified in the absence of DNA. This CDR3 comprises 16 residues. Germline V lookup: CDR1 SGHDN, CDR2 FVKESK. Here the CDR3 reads CASSQGQGGGYNEQFF. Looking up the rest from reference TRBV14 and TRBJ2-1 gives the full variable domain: EAGVTQFPSHSVIEKGQTVTLRCDPISGHDNLYWYRRVMGKEIKFLLHFVKESKQDESGMPNNRFLAERTGGTYSTLKVQPAELEDSGVYFCASSQGQGGGYNEQFFGPGTRLTVL.

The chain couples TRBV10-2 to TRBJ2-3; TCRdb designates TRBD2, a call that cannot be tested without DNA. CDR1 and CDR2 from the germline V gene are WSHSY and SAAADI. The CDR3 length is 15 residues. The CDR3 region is CASRKMIAGGDTQYF.

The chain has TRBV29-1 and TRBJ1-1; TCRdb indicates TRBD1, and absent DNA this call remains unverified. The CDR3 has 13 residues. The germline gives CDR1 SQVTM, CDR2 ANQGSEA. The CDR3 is CSAGERGNTEAFF.

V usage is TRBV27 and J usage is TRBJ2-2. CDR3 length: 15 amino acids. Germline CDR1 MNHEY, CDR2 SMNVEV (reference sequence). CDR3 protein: CASSSLGSNTGELFF.

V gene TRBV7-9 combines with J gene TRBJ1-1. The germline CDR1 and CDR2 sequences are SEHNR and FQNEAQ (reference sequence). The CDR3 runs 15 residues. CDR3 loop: CASRSGIPSNTEAFF.

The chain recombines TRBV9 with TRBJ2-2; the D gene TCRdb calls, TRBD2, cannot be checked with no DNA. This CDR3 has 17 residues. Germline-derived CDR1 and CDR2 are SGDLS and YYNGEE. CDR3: CASSAPGLAINTGELFF.

CDR3 loop: CASSLVMDTEAFF. The chain uses TRBV7-2 and TRBJ1-1. Germline V gene lookup returns CDR1 SGHTA and CDR2 FQGNSA. This CDR3 is 13 amino acids long.

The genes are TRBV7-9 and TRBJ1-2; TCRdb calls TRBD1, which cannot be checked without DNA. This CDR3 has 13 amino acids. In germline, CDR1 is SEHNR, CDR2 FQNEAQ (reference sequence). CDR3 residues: CASSVDRPSGYTF. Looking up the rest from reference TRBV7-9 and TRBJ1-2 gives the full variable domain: DTGVSQNPRHKITKRGQNVTFRCDPISEHNRLYWYRQTLGQGPEFLTYFQNEAQLEKSRLLSDRFSAERPKGSFSTLEIQRTEQGDSAMYLCASSVDRPSGYTFGSGTRLTVV.

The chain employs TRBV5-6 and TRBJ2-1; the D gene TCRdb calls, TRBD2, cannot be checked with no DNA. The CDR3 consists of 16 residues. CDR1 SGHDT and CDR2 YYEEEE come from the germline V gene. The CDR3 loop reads CASSLVGLAAYNEQFF. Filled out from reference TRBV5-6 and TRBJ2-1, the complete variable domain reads DAGVTQSPTHLIKTRGQQVTLRCSPKSGHDTVSWYQQALGQGPQFIFQYYEEEERQRGNFPDRFSGHQFPNYSSELNVNALLLGDSALYLCASSLVGLAAYNEQFFGPGTRLTVL.

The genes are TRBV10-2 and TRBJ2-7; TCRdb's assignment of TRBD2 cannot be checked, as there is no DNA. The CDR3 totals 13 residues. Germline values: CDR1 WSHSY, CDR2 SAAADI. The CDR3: CASRRLAQYEQYF.

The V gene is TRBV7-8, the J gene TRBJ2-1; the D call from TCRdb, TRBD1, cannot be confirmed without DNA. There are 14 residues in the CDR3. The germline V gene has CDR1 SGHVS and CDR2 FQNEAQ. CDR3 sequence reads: CASVGDRVYNEQFF.

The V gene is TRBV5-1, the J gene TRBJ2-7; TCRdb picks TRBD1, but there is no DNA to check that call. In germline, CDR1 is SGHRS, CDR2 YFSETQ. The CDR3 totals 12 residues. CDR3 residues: CASSQGGRRQYF.

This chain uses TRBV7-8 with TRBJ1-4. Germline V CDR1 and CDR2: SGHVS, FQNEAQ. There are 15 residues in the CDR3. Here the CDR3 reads CASSPLAGREEKLFF.

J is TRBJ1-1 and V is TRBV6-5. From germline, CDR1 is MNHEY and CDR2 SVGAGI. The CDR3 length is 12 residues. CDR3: CASSSRSTEAFF.

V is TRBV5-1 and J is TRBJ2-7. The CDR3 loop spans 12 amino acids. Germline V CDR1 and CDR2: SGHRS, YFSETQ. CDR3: CASSMDFYEQYF. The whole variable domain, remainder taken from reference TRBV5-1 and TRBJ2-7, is KAGVTQTPRYLIKTRGQQVTLSCSPISGHRSVSWYQQTPGQGLQFLFEYFSETQRNKGNFPGRFSGRQFSNSRSEMNVSTLELGDSALYLCASSMDFYEQYFGPGTRLTVT.

CDR3 sequence: CASSPYTGLEQPQHF. The chain is built from TRBV7-2 and TRBJ1-5. There are 15 residues in the CDR3. CDR1 is SGHTA and CDR2 is FQGNSA in the germline V gene.

The CDR3 reads CASSLDSNYGYTF. This chain joins TRBV5-1 and TRBJ1-2. Germline V CDR1 and CDR2: SGHRS, YFSETQ. The CDR3 contains 13 residues.

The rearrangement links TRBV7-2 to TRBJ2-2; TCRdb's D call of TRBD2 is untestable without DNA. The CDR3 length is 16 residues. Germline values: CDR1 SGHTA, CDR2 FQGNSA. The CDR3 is CASSAVAGSNTGELFF.

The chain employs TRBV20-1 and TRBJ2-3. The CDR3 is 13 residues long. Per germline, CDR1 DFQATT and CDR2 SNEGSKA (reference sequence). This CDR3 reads CSASVSLADTQYF.

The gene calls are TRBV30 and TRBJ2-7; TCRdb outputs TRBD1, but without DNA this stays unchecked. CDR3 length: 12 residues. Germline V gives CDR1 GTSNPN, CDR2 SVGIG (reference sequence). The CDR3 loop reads CAWSTGFDEQYF.